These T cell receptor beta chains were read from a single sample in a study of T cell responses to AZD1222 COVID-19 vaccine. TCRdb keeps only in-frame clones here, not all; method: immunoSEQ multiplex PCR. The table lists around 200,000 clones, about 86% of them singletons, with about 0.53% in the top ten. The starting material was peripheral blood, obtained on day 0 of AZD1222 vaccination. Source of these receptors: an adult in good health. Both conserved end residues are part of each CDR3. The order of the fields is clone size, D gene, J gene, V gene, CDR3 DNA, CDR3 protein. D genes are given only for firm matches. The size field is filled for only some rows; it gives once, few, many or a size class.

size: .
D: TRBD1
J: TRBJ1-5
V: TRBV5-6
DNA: TGTGCCAGCAGCTTAACAGGGGATCAGCCCCAGCATTTT
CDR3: CASSLTGDQPQHF

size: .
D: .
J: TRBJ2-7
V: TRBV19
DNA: TGTGCCAGTAGTAAGGTGCCAGGGAACTCCTACGAGCAGTACTTC
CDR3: CASSKVPGNSYEQYF

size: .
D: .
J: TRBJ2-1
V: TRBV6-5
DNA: TGTGCCAGCAGTTTGGATAGCGGCCGCTCCTACAATGAGCAGTTCTTC
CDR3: CASSLDSGRSYNEQFF

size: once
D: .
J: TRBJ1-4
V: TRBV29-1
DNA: TGCAGCGTTGGCCAGGGTATGACTAATGAAAAACTGTTTTTT
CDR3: CSVGQGMTNEKLFF

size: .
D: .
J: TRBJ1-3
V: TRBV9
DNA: TGTGCCAGCAGCGTAGGGCAGGGGAGTGGAAACACCATATATTTT
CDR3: CASSVGQGSGNTIYF

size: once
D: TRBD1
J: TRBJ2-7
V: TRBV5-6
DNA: TGTGCCAGCAGCTTTGCCGGGACAGCGGAGCAGTACTTC
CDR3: CASSFAGTAEQYF

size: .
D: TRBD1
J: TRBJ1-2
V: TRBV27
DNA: TGTGCCAGCAGCAGCACAGGGGGCGCGTTTTATGGCTACACCTTC
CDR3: CASSSTGGAFYGYTF

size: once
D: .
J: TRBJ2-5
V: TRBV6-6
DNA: TGTGCCAGCAGTTATTACAGACAAGAGACCCAGTACTTC
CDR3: CASSYYRQETQYF

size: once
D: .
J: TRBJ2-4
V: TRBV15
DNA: TGTGCCACCAGCAGACCTGGACAGTCTTCTGGCAAAAACATTCAGTACTTC
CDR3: CATSRPGQSSGKNIQYF

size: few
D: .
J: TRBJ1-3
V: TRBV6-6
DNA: TGTGCCAGCACTTCTGCAGGGAGCGGAAACACCATATATTTT
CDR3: CASTSAGSGNTIYF

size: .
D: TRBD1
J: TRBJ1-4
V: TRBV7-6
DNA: TGTGCCAGCAGCCGTCGGACAGGACGAACTAATGAAAAACTGTTTTTT
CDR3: CASSRRTGRTNEKLFF

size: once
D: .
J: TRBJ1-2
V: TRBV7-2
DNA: TGTGCCAGCAGCCTAGGACACGGTGGCTACACCTTC
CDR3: CASSLGHGGYTF

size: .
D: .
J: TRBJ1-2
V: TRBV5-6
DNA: TGTGCCAGCAGCTTGGCCCCACCCAGGGCGAGGGGCTACACCTTC
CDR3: CASSLAPPRARGYTF

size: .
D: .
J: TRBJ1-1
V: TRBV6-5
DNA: TGTGCCAGCAGCCCCTTGGGTGTTGGGTACACTGAAGCTTTCTTT
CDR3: CASSPLGVGYTEAFF

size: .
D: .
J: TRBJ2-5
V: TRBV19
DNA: TGTGCCAGTAGTATTTCGGAGGGGACCCAGTACTTC
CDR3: CASSISEGTQYF

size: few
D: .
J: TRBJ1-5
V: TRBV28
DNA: TGTGCCAGCAGTGAACGGGCAAGCGGCCAGCCCCAGCATTTT
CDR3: CASSERASGQPQHF

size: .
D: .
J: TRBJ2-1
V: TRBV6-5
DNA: TGTGCCAGCAACCAGGACACCTCCTACAATGAGCAGTTCTTC
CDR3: CASNQDTSYNEQFF

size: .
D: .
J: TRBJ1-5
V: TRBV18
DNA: TGTGCCAGCTCACCCCCGGTTCTAGGTCAGCCCCAGCATTTT
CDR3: CASSPPVLGQPQHF

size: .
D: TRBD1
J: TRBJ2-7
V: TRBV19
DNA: TGTGCCAGTAGTATTCTCCCGGGACAGGGGGCCTACGAGCAGTACTTC
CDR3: CASSILPGQGAYEQYF

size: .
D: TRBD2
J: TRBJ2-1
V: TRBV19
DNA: TGTGCCAGTAGTATCTCGTTAGCGGGCCCGTACAATGAGCAGTTCTTC
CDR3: CASSISLAGPYNEQFF

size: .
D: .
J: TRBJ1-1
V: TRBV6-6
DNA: TGTGCCAGCAGTTACCGTCAGGGCGCTGAAGCTTTCTTT
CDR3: CASSYRQGAEAFF

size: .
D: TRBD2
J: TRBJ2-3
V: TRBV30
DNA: TGTGCCTGGAGGCGGCTAGCGGGGGGGCCGGTTTTAACAGATACGCAGTATTTT
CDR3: CAWRRLAGGPVLTDTQYF

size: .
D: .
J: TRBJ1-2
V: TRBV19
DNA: TGTGCCAGTAGTGGGTCTGAGAATGGCTACACCTTC
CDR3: CASSGSENGYTF

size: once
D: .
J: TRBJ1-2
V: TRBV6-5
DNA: TGTGCCAGCAGTTACTCGAAAGGGGTTGGCTACACCTTC
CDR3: CASSYSKGVGYTF

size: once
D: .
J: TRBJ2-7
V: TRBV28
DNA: TGTGCCAGCAGTTCCCCAGGGGCCTCCTACGAGCAGTACTTC
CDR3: CASSSPGASYEQYF

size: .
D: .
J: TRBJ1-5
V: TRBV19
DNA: TGTGCCAGTAGGGGGAGCAATCAGCCCCAGCATTTT
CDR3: CASRGSNQPQHF

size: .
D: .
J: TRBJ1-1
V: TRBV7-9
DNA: TGTGCCAGCAGCCAGACATACCCTGAAGCTTTCTTT
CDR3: CASSQTYPEAFF

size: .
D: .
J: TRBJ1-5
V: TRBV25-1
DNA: TGTGCCAGCAGTGACCTCGGGCTGGGTGAAAAGCCCCAGCATTTT
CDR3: CASSDLGLGEKPQHF

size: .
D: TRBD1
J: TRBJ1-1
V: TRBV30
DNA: TGTGCCTGGAATTTAGGGACAGGGATGAACACTGAAGCTTTCTTT
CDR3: CAWNLGTGMNTEAFF

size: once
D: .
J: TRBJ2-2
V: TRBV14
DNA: TGTGCCAGCAGCCAAGAGGCAGAAAACAGGGAAAACACCGGGGAGCTGTTTTTT
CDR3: CASSQEAENRENTGELFF

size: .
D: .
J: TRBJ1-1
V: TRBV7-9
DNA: TGTGCCAGCAGCTTAGATAGGGCGGTGGGAACTGAAGCTTTCTTT
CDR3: CASSLDRAVGTEAFF

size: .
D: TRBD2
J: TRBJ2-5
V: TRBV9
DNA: TGTGCCAGCAGCGGACTAGCATGGGAGACCCAGTACTTC
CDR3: CASSGLAWETQYF

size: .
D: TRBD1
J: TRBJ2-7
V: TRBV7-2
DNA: TGTGCCAGCAGTAGGTCGTACGGCCAGGGGGCGGCCGAGCAGTACTTC
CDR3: CASSRSYGQGAAEQYF

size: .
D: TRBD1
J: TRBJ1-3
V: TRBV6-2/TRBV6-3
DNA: TGTGCCAGCAGCCCCTCCGGACAGGGATCCGGAAACACCATATATTTT
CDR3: CASSPSGQGSGNTIYF

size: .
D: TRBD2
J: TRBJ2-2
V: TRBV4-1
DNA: TGCGCCAGCAGCCAAGGGACTAGCGGGGGTACCGGGGAGCTGTTTTTT
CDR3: CASSQGTSGGTGELFF

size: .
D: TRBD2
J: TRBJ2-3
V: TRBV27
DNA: TGTGCCAGCAGTTTATACCCCAGCGGGAGTGTAGATACGCAGTATTTT
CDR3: CASSLYPSGSVDTQYF

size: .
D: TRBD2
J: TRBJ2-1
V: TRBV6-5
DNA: TGTGCCAGCCGATATAGCGGGCGGGAGCAGTTCTTC
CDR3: CASRYSGREQFF

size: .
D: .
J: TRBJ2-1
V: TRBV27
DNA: TGTGCCAGCAGTTTGCTCCTGAGTGGAAATGAGCAGTTCTTC
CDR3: CASSLLLSGNEQFF

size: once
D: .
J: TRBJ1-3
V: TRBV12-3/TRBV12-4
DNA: TGTGCCAGCAGTTTGTTGGGGAACACCATATATTTT
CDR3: CASSLLGNTIYF

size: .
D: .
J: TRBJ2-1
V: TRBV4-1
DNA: TGCGCCAGCAGTCTCCCAAGACTAGTCCGGTCCTACAATGAGCAGTTCTTC
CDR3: CASSLPRLVRSYNEQFF

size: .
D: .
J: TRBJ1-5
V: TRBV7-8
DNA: TGTGCCAGCAGCCCTCTGAGGTGGAGTTCAAATCAGCCCCAGCATTTT
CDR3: CASSPLRWSSNQPQHF

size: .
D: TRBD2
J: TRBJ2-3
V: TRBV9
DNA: TGTGCCAGCAGCTCCGGACTAGCGGGGGGGTTTGATACGCAGTATTTT
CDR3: CASSSGLAGGFDTQYF

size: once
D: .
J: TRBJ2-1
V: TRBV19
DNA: TGTGCCAGTACACTCGGGGGCAGCTCCTACAATGAGCAGTTCTTC
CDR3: CASTLGGSSYNEQFF

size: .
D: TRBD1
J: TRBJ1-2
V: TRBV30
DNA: TGTGCCTGGAAGACAGGGTATGGCTACACCTTC
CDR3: CAWKTGYGYTF

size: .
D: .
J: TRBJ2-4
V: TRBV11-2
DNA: TGTGCCAGCAGCTTTACCGGGGGTGCTGCCAAAAACATTCAGTACTTC
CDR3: CASSFTGGAAKNIQYF

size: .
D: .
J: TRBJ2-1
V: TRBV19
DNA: TGTGCCAGTAGTCTAGACTACAATGAGCAGTTCTTC
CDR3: CASSLDYNEQFF

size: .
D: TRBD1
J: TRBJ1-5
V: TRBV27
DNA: TGTGCCAGCAGTCAGGGGGACAGACATCAGCCCCAGCATTTT
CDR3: CASSQGDRHQPQHF

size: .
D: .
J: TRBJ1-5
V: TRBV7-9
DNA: TGTGCCAGCAGCTTAGCAGAAAGTAGCAATCAGCCCCAGCATTTT
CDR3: CASSLAESSNQPQHF

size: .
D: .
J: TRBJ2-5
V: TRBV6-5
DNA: TGTGCCAGCACATCGACAGGCGGAGAGACCCAGTACTTC
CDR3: CASTSTGGETQYF

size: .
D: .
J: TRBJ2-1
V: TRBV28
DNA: TGTGCCAGCAGTTCATCCCTCCGGGGGCGGGAGAACAATGAGCAGTTCTTC
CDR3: CASSSSLRGRENNEQFF

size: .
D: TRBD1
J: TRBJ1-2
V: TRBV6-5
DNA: TGTGCCAGCAGAGGACAGGGGAACTATGGCTACACCTTC
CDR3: CASRGQGNYGYTF

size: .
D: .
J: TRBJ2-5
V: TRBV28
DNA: TGTGCCAGCAGTTCAGCCGCCGCGGGCTACAGGGAGACCCAGTACTTC
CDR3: CASSSAAAGYRETQYF

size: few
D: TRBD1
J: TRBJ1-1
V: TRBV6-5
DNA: TGTGCCAGCAGTTACCAGGGGGCAGACACTGAAGCTTTCTTT
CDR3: CASSYQGADTEAFF

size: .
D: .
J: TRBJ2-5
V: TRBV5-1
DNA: TGCGCCAGCAGCTTGTTCGGCGGGGGCTCCAGAAAAGAGACCCAGTACTTC
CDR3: CASSLFGGGSRKETQYF

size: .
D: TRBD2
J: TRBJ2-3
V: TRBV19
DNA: TGTGCCAGTAGTGCCGGGACTAGCGCCATGACCACAGATACGCAGTATTTT
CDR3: CASSAGTSAMTTDTQYF

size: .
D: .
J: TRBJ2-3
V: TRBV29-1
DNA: TGCAGCGTCATCAGGGACCGGGCAGATACGCAGTATTTT
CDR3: CSVIRDRADTQYF

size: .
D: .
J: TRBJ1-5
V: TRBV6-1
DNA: TGTGCCAGCAAGGGAAAGCAGGATCAGCCCCAGCATTTT
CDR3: CASKGKQDQPQHF